The rows below give T cell receptor beta chains drawn from one sample of a study of blood T cell repertoires in COVID-19. The data were produced by immunoSEQ multiplex PCR, yet TCRdb's version contains in-frame clones alone and is incomplete. The sample includes just over 20,000 clones, roughly 86% of them seen just once. The sample consisted of peripheral blood. The receptors derive from a human donor in a cohort sampled during active COVID-19. CDR3s include the opening cysteine and the closing phenylalanine or tryptophan. D genes are given only for firm matches. Some rows have no size entry. The others give once, few or many, or a class for an expanded clone.

TRBV7-9,TRBJ1-6,.,.,CASSSGDLTNSPLHF,TGTGCCAGCAGCTCGGGGGACCTAACAAATTCACCCCTCCACTTT
TRBV28,TRBJ2-7,TRBD1,once,CASSPVPRGTYEQYF,TGTGCCAGCAGTCCGGTCCCCAGGGGGACCTACGAGCAGTACTTC
TRBV7-3,TRBJ2-6,TRBD2,.,CASGRTSLTGANVLTF,TGTGCCAGCGGAAGGACTAGCCTCACTGGGGCCAACGTCCTGACTTTC
TRBV6-5,TRBJ2-1,TRBD2,.,CASRRGLADNEQFF,TGTGCCAGCAGACGGGGACTAGCGGACAATGAGCAGTTCTTC
TRBV5-1,TRBJ1-1,.,.,CASSLDTAVGEAFF,TGCGCCAGCAGCTTGGATACGGCGGTTGGTGAAGCTTTCTTT
TRBV19,TRBJ2-1,TRBD2,.,CASSMGTSGSHEQFF,TGTGCCAGTAGTATGGGGACTAGCGGGAGCCATGAGCAGTTCTTC
TRBV6-4,TRBJ2-6,TRBD1,.,CASTGRTTGLPGANVLTF,TGTGCCAGCACTGGGAGAACGACAGGGCTTCCTGGGGCCAACGTCCTGACTTTC
TRBV3-1/TRBV3-2,TRBJ2-2,TRBD2,.,CASSQRTGLAGAGELFF,TGTGCCAGCAGCCAACGAACGGGACTAGCGGGAGCCGGGGAGCTGTTTTTT
TRBV3-1/TRBV3-2,TRBJ2-2,TRBD1,.,CASSQAGTGGVGELFF,TGTGCCAGCAGCCAGGCCGGGACAGGGGGGGTCGGGGAGCTGTTTTTT
TRBV28,TRBJ1-5,TRBD1,.,CASSRRTGVVIQPQHF,TGTGCCAGCAGCCGCCGGACAGGGGTTGTTATCCAGCCCCAGCATTTT
TRBV6-5,TRBJ1-6,TRBD1,.,CASRLDRGSPLHF,TGTGCCAGCAGACTGGACAGGGGTTCACCCCTCCACTTT
TRBV7-9,TRBJ2-3,.,once,CASSLVAGAARFADTQYF,TGTGCCAGCAGCTTAGTAGCAGGGGCCGCCCGATTTGCAGATACGCAGTATTTT
TRBV19,TRBJ2-7,.,medium-sized,CASSSGNEQYF,TGTGCCAGTAGTTCAGGGAACGAGCAGTACTTC
TRBV19,TRBJ1-5,.,.,CASSRGGVSNQPQHF,TGTGCCAGTAGTCGGGGGGGGGTTAGCAATCAGCCCCAGCATTTT
TRBV18,TRBJ2-3,TRBD1,.,CASSPQQGVLTDTQYF,TGTGCCAGCTCACCACAACAGGGGGTTCTCACAGATACGCAGTATTTT
TRBV27,TRBJ2-3,TRBD2,.,CASSFTWTSGRLTDTQYF,TGTGCCAGCAGTTTCACCTGGACTAGCGGGAGGCTGACAGATACGCAGTATTTT
TRBV27,TRBJ1-5,.,.,CASSEGPNQPQHF,TGTGCCAGCAGTGAGGGTCCTAATCAGCCCCAGCATTTT
TRBV27,TRBJ2-7,TRBD2,.,CASSSLGRAYEQYF,TGTGCCAGCAGTTCGCTCGGGAGGGCCTACGAGCAGTACTTC
TRBV6-1,TRBJ2-1,.,.,CASSEPVFGSSYNEQFF,TGTGCCAGCAGTGAACCCGTGTTCGGGAGCTCCTACAATGAGCAGTTCTTC
TRBV19,TRBJ2-5,.,.,CASSAGLMGETQYF,TGTGCCAGTAGTGCGGGACTCATGGGGGAGACCCAGTACTTC
TRBV27,TRBJ2-1,TRBD1,large,CASSPRQGPWNEQFF,TGTGCCAGCAGTCCCCGACAGGGTCCATGGAATGAGCAGTTCTTC
TRBV5-5,TRBJ2-1,TRBD1,.,CASSPIGTDNEQFF,TGTGCCAGCAGCCCGATCGGGACAGACAATGAGCAGTTCTTC
TRBV28,TRBJ2-1,.,.,CASSPTPAHREFYNEQFF,TGTGCCAGCAGTCCCACCCCTGCCCATCGGGAGTTCTACAATGAGCAGTTCTTC
TRBV18,TRBJ1-1,.,.,CASSPLFQGSTEAFF,TGTGCCAGCTCACCACTATTCCAGGGGTCCACTGAAGCTTTCTTT
TRBV7-9,TRBJ2-3,.,once,CASSPGRLVGSTDTQYF,TGTGCCAGCAGCCCTGGCCGACTAGTTGGGAGCACAGATACGCAGTATTTT
TRBV28,TRBJ1-5,.,once,CASSFSDQPQHF,TGTGCCAGCAGTTTCTCCGATCAGCCCCAGCATTTT
TRBV10-3,TRBJ2-3,TRBD1,.,CAISEPGDRDTDTQYF,TGTGCCATCAGTGAGCCGGGGGACAGGGACACAGATACGCAGTATTTT
TRBV28,TRBJ2-2,.,.,CASSLGLQPTGELFF,TGTGCCAGCAGTTTGGGACTCCAGCCTACCGGGGAGCTGTTTTTT
TRBV11-2,TRBJ2-2,.,.,CASTQGTNTGELFF,TGTGCCAGCACCCAGGGGACGAACACCGGGGAGCTGTTTTTT
TRBV7-6,TRBJ1-1,.,.,CASSLAIGQNTEAFF,TGTGCCAGCAGCTTAGCGATTGGGCAGAACACTGAAGCTTTCTTT
TRBV5-1,TRBJ2-1,TRBD2,.,CASSLLLAGGGNEQFF,TGCGCCAGCAGCTTGTTACTAGCGGGAGGTGGGAATGAGCAGTTCTTC
TRBV6-5,TRBJ1-1,.,.,CASTRTERNTEAFF,TGTGCCAGCACTAGGACAGAAAGAAACACTGAAGCTTTCTTT
TRBV10-3,TRBJ2-1,TRBD2,.,CAISEGLAGWNEQFF,TGTGCCATCAGTGAGGGACTAGCGGGATGGAATGAGCAGTTCTTC
TRBV28,TRBJ1-5,TRBD1,.,CASSFRQGAGQPQHF,TGTGCCAGCAGTTTTAGGCAGGGGGCGGGGCAGCCCCAGCATTTT